This TCR beta chain originates from a study of CD8+ T cells in alopecia areata. Study observations and caveats: Sharing of TCRs across patients appeared less clear than in mice, possibly for HLA-related reasons. Scalp lesions, especially in alopecia totalis/universalis, had higher clonality than normal scalp.

cDNA serving as the sequencing template came from extracted, reverse transcribed RNA. TCRdb keeps only in-frame clones here, not all; method: immunoSEQ multiplex PCR. This table has roughly 200,000 clones, more than 55% appearing once. As regards this clone: What it binds is unknown.

This CDR3 contains 12 residues. V gave up 4 bases and J gave up 5 bases, with 8 bases separating them. CDR1 is PRHDT, CDR2 FYEKMQ, per germline (reference sequence). Sorting separated CD4+ and CD8+ T cells out of PBMCs. Sequencing was performed on CD8+ T cells sorted from blood. The receptor comes from a human donor in good health. The chain is built from TRBV13 and TRBJ1-1; D might be TRBD1 (6 bases). CDR3 coding DNA: TGTGCCAGCAGCTACAGGGTTACTGAAGCTTTCTTT. Its protein product is CASSYRVTEAFF.